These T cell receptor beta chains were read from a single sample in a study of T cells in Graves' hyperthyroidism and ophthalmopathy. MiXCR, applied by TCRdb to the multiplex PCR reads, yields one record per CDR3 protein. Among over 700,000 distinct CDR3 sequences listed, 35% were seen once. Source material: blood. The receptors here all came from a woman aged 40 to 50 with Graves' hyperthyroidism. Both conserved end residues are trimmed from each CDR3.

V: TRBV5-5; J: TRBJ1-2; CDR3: ASSLETEANYGYT
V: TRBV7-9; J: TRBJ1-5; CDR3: ASSHRAREPQH
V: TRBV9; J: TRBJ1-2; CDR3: ASSVQLGQGGGYT
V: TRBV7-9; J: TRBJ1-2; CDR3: ASSSASSSGQIYGYT
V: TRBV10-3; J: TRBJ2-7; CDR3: AISEMGVYEQY
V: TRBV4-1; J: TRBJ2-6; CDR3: ASSQVNTAGANVLT
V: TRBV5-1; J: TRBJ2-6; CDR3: ASKEGGARSGANVLT
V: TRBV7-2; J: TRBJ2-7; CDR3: ASSLGSGQAYEQY
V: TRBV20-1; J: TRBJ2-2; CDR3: SARGSNGELF
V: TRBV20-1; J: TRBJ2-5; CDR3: SARDFSAGAFQETQY
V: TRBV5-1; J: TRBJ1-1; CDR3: ASSLNMDTEAF
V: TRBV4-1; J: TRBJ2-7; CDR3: ASSQGDWSSYEQY
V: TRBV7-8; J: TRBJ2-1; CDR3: ASSRERGYNEQF
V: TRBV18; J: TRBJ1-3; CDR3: ASSSTSENTIY
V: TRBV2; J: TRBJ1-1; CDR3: ASSEGGGGTEAF
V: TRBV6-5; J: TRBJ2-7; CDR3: ASTNRDEQY
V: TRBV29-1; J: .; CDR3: SADRQGGFEQF
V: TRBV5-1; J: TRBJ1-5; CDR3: ASSPDRPGRQPQH
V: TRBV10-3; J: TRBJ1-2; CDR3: AIRPGTANYGYT
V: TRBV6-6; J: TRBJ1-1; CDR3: ASRRPGQVNTEAF
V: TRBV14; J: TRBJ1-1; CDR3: ASSQRTVNTEAF
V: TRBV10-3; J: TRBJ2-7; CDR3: AIAGTGYYEQY
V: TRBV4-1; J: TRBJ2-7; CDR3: ASSQDWYREQYEQY